One and the same sample provided the 28 T cell receptor beta chains below, sequenced in a study of blood T cell repertoires in COVID-19. The assay was immunoSEQ multiplex PCR, and TCRdb's table has in-frame clones only and misses some. The table has 220,000 or so clones, 75% to 90% seen once. The sequencing input was peripheral blood. The receptors were gathered from a woman aged 80 or older with COVID-19, enrolled during active disease.

This clone was recorded at least ten times. The rearrangement links TRBV6-1 to TRBJ2-3; D is unresolved. Trimming removed 1 base from V and 6 bases from J, with 11 bases in between. Germline lookup yields CDR1 MNHNS and CDR2 SASEGT. The CDR3 covers 14 residues. The CDR3 reads CASSEGLHVDTQYF. The CDR3 DNA follows: TGTGCCAGCAGTGAAGGTTTACACGTCGATACGCAGTATTTT.

This chain uses TRBV2 with TRBJ2-3, with TRBD2 as a possible D gene (6 bases). Trimming removed 4 bases at V and 0 bases at J, with 11 bases between. This CDR3 is built from 15 residues. Germline CDR1 and CDR2: SNHLY and FYNNEI. The CDR3 sequence: CASSGGTSSTDTQYF. CDR3 DNA: TGTGCCAGCAGTGGAGGGACTTCTAGCACAGATACGCAGTATTTT.

As for this clone: One end of the junction fails to match germline, which may point to a read error. The chain has TRBV3-1 (or the pseudogene TRBV3-2) and TRBJ1-1; D is unclear. This CDR3 is 12 amino acids long. The germline V gene has CDR1 LGHDT and CDR2 YNNKEL (reference sequence). This CDR3 is CASSQVGGLPKF. DNA of the CDR3: TGTGCCAGCAGCCAAGTCGGAGGGTTACCGAAGTTT.

In its sample, this clone was seen once. The chain couples TRBV28 to TRBJ2-1, with 12 bases lining up with TRBD2. Germline V gene data show CDR1 as MDHEN and CDR2 as SYDVKM. The CDR3 is 18 amino acids. The ends lost 4 bases at V and 7 bases at J; junction bases unmatched: 14. The CDR3 reads CASSSSYLAGGSTNEQFF. CDR3 DNA sequence: TGTGCCAGCAGTTCTAGCTATCTAGCGGGAGGGTCAACAAATGAGCAGTTCTTC.

V usage is TRBV5-4 and J usage is TRBJ2-3, with 8 bases that match TRBD2. The V gene's germline CDR1 is SGHNT and CDR2 YYREEE (reference sequence). This CDR3 contains 17 residues. V gave up 6 bases and J gave up 1 base; unmatched junction bases: 13. The CDR3 sequence: CASIPGLGITGTDTQYF. CDR3 coding DNA: TGTGCCAGCATCCCGGGACTAGGTATCACAGGCACAGATACGCAGTATTTT.

The chain combines TRBV7-9 with TRBJ1-1; D call uncertain. Germline V gene lookup returns CDR1 SEHNR and CDR2 FQNEAQ (reference sequence). The CDR3 contains 13 residues. V lost 3 bases and J lost 2, with 7 bases in between. The CDR3: CASSLTGNTEAFF. CDR3 DNA sequence: TGTGCCAGCAGCTTGACGGGAAACACTGAAGCTTTCTTT.

The chain uses TRBV18 and TRBJ2-2; 8 positions agree with TRBD2. V shed 3 bases, J shed 10 bases, and the junction held 4 bases outside the gene matches. The CDR3 has 13 residues. CDR1 and CDR2 from the germline V gene are KGHSH and LQKENI. CDR3 sequence reads: CASSPREGMELFF. The CDR3 region has the DNA TGTGCCAGCTCACCCCGGGAGGGCATGGAGCTGTTTTTT.

The chain joins TRBV19 to TRBJ1-5; weak D call: TRBD1 (5 bases). CDR1 is LNHDA and CDR2 is SQIVND in the germline V gene (reference sequence). The CDR3 runs 12 residues. Trimming removed 10 bases from V and 4 bases from J, with 11 bases in between. This chain's CDR3 is CAKRQRNQPQHF. In DNA, the CDR3 is TGTGCCAAAAGACAGAGGAATCAGCCCCAGCATTTT.

The CDR3 sequence: CASSLGAKADTQYF. The CDR3 nucleotides are TGTGCCAGCTCACTGGGGGCCAAGGCAGATACGCAGTATTTT. This sequence joins TRBV18 and TRBJ2-3; TRBD1 might be the D (6 bases). The germline CDR1 and CDR2 sequences are KGHSH and LQKENI. This CDR3 spans 14 amino acids. V lost 4 bases, J lost 4 bases, and 12 bases lay in between. Using reference TRBV18 and TRBJ2-3 for the parts outside the CDR3, the full variable domain is NAGVMQNPRHLVRRRGQEARLRCSPMKGHSHVYWYRQLPEEGLKFMVYLQKENIIDESGMPKERFSAEFPKEGPSILRIQQVVRGDSAAYFCASSLGAKADTQYFGPGTRLTVL.

The chain has TRBV28 and TRBJ1-2; D is unresolved. The V and J ends lost 3 bases and 1 base respectively, with 6 bases between them. CDR1 MDHEN and CDR2 SYDVKM come from the germline V gene. The CDR3 totals 13 residues. CDR3 sequence: CASSLRVNYGYTF. DNA of the CDR3: TGTGCCAGCAGTTTGAGGGTTAACTATGGCTACACCTTC.

A few counts support this clone. The chain has TRBV5-1 and TRBJ1-4; 9 bases are shared with TRBD1. The V segment lost 1 base and the J segment 7 bases; nucleotides outside the gene matches: 8. CDR3 length equals 16 residues. Per the germline V gene, CDR1 is SGHRS and CDR2 is YFSETQ. The DNA for the CDR3 is TGCGCCAGCAGCTTGAGCTGGCCGGGACAGGGTGAAAAACTGTTTTTT. Translating it yields CASSLSWPGQGEKLFF.

This clone has only a few counts. The chain employs TRBV5-4 and TRBJ1-2; D perhaps matches TRBD1 (6 bases). The CDR3 is 14 residues long. The germline CDR1 and CDR2 sequences are SGHNT and YYREEE (reference sequence). Trimming removed 4 bases at V and 4 bases at J, with 14 bases between. The CDR3 sequence: CASSASRGAYGYTF. The CDR3, as DNA: TGTGCCAGCAGCGCGAGCAGGGGCGCCTATGGCTACACCTTC.

This sequence joins TRBV6-5 and TRBJ1-1; D is ambiguous. In germline, CDR1 is MNHEY, CDR2 SVGAGI. V was pared by 7 bases and J by 6 bases, with 6 bases between. CDR3 length equals 10 residues. Here the CDR3 reads CASKRAEAFF. CDR3 nucleotide sequence: TGTGCCAGCAAGAGGGCTGAAGCTTTCTTT.

The genes are TRBV7-9 and TRBJ2-7; 7 positions agree with TRBD2. Losses at the gene ends were 10 bases for V and 5 bases for J; bases not matched to a gene: 17. The CDR3 is 15 amino acids. Germline CDR1 is SEHNR and CDR2 is FQNEAQ (reference sequence). The CDR3 protein is CATIRSRTRVHEQYF. DNA for the CDR3: TGTGCCACCATAAGATCTAGGACTAGAGTCCACGAGCAGTACTTC.

The genes are TRBV5-1 and TRBJ2-5; tentatively, D is TRBD1 (6 bases). The CDR3 consists of 13 residues. Deletions cut 4 bases from V and 3 bases from J, with 10 bases between. Germline CDR1 and CDR2: SGHRS and YFSETQ. The CDR3, as DNA: TGCGCCAGCAGCACCCGGACAGAAGAGACCCAGTACTTC. Its protein product is CASSTRTEETQYF.

The count of this clone is one. The CDR3 region is CASSLARGRTEAFF. CDR3 bases: TGTGCCAGCAGCTTAGCCAGGGGGCGAACTGAAGCTTTCTTT. This sequence joins TRBV7-2 and TRBJ1-1; 8 bases align to TRBD1. The CDR3 is 14 amino acids. With V trimmed by 0 bases and J by 5 bases, 2 bases remained unmatched. Germline V gives CDR1 SGHTA, CDR2 FQGNSA.

CDR3 region: CSRYPNTEAFF. The CDR3 coding sequence is TGCAGCAGGTATCCGAACACTGAAGCTTTCTTT. The chain uses TRBV20-1 and TRBJ1-1; no firm D call. CDR3 length: 11 residues. In germline, CDR1 is DFQATT, CDR2 SNEGSKA (reference sequence).

J is TRBJ1-2 and V is TRBV3-1 (or the pseudogene TRBV3-2); 9 bases fit TRBD1. CDR3 size: 13 residues. With 5 bases clipped from V and 8 bases from J, the junction kept 6 bases outside the gene matches. CDR1 and CDR2 (germline): LGHDT, YNNKEL (reference sequence). This chain's CDR3 is CASSSGTGQGYTF. Written as DNA, the CDR3 is TGTGCCAGCAGCTCAGGGACAGGGCAAGGCTACACCTTC.

This chain connects TRBV9 to TRBJ2-3, with D possibly matching TRBD2 (6 bases). This CDR3 spans 15 amino acids. V lost 0 bases to trimming and J lost 4 bases, with 12 bases between them. Per the germline V gene, CDR1 is SGDLS and CDR2 is YYNGEE. The chain's CDR3 is CASSVEGGVADTQYF. DNA for the CDR3: TGTGCCAGCAGCGTAGAAGGCGGGGTCGCAGATACGCAGTATTTT.

The chain uses TRBV5-1 and TRBJ1-1; TRBD1 matches 7 bases. Germline CDR1 and CDR2: SGHRS and YFSETQ. There are 14 residues in the CDR3. Trimming took 0 bases from V and 4 from J; bases not matched to a gene: 3. The DNA for the CDR3 is TGCGCCAGCAGCTTGGCAGGGGGGAGCACTGAAGCTTTCTTT. It is translated as CASSLAGGSTEAFF.

This clone was seen more than once but under ten times. The genes are TRBV28 and TRBJ1-5; 8 nucleotides line up with TRBD1. After removal of 7 bases from V and 4 bases from J, the junction contained 15 bases not matched to a gene. The germline V gene encodes CDR1 MDHEN and CDR2 SYDVKM. This CDR3 has 17 residues. For the CDR3, the DNA is TGTGCCAGCACCTATACCGGGACAGGCCTTGGGAATCAGCCCCAGCATTTT. As protein: CASTYTGTGLGNQPQHF.

This clone was counted a single time. The V gene is TRBV5-1, the J gene TRBJ1-5, with unresolved D. CDR1 is SGHRS and CDR2 is YFSETQ in the germline V gene. V dropped 0 bases and J dropped 6 bases, with 7 bases sitting between them. This CDR3 has 13 amino acids. CDR3 protein: CASSLVSGQPQHF. The CDR3 DNA is TGCGCCAGCAGCTTGGTGAGTGGTCAGCCCCAGCATTTT.

V gene TRBV5-6 combines with J gene TRBJ1-2; TRBD1 aligns across 8 bases. Germline V gene lookup returns CDR1 SGHDT and CDR2 YYEEEE. This CDR3 is built from 17 residues. J gave up 3 bases and V 3 bases, and 13 bases lay outside the gene matches. The CDR3 coding sequence is TGTGCCAGCAGCTCCGGACAGGGCCACGTCTGGGACTATGGCTACACCTTC. This gives the protein CASSSGQGHVWDYGYTF.

The chain recombines TRBV6-5 with TRBJ1-4; TRBD1 matches 9 bases. J lost 10 bases, V lost 6 bases, and 9 bases had no gene match. This CDR3 has 14 residues. Looked up from germline, CDR1 is MNHEY and CDR2 is SVGAGI. The CDR3 coding sequence is TGTGCCAGCAGAGACCCGGGACAGGGTCCAAAACTGTTTTTT. Translation gives CASRDPGQGPKLFF.

This clone showed up just once. Other DNA sequences in this specimen translate into the identical CDR3. The J gene is TRBJ1-1, the V gene TRBV19, with 7 bases lining up with TRBD1. CDR1 is LNHDA and CDR2 is SQIVND in the germline V gene (reference sequence). The CDR3 is 14 amino acids. The ends lost 5 bases at V and 0 bases at J; junction bases unmatched: 3. This chain's CDR3 is CASSSGQLNTEAFF. CDR3 in DNA: TGTGCCAGTAGTTCGGGACAGCTGAACACTGAAGCTTTCTTT.

V is TRBV7-2 and J is TRBJ2-4, with D possibly TRBD2 on 5 matching bases. The CDR3 extends over 14 amino acids. V was cut by 5 bases and J by 6 bases, with 14 bases left in between. Per germline, CDR1 SGHTA and CDR2 FQGNSA. CDR3 sequence (DNA): TGTGCCAGCAGCCCCCCCGGGGTGAGAAACATTCAGTACTTC. The encoded protein is CASSPPGVRNIQYF.

CDR3 region: CASSRTDGTEYGYTF. CDR3 sequence (DNA): TGTGCCAGCAGCCGCACGGACGGGACTGAGTATGGCTACACCTTC. This chain links TRBV6-2 or TRBV6-3 with TRBJ1-2, with D possibly being TRBD1 (5 bases). This CDR3 has 15 residues. From germline, CDR1 is MNHEY and CDR2 SVGEGT. Trimming left V 6 bases short and J 5 bases short, with 19 bases between.

This clone has more than one count but fewer than ten. The chain has TRBV28 and TRBJ1-1; 8 bases are a match to TRBD1. The germline gives CDR1 MDHEN, CDR2 SYDVKM. The CDR3 covers 15 residues. Trimming at V came to 5 bases and at J to 1 base, leaving 6 bases not matched to a gene. The CDR3 nucleotides read TGTGCCAGCAGTCGACCCGGACAGGGGAACACTGAAGCTTTCTTT. Its translation: CASSRPGQGNTEAFF.